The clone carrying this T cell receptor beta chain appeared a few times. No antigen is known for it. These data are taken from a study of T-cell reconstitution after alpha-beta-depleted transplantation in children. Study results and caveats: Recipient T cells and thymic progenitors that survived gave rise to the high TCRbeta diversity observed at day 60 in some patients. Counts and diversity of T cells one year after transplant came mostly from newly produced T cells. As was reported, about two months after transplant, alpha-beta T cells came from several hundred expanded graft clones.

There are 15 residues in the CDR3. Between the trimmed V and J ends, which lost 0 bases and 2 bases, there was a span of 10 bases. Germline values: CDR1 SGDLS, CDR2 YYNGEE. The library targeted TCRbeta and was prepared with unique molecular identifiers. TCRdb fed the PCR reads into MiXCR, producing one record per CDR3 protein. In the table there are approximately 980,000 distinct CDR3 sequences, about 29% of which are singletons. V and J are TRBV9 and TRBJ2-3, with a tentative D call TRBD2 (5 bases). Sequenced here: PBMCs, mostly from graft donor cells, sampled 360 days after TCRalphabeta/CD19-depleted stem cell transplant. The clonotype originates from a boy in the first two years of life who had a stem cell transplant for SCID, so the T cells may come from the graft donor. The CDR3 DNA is TGTGCCAGCAGCGTAGTAGCTAGCTTCACAGATACGCAGTATTTT. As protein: CASSVVASFTDTQYF.